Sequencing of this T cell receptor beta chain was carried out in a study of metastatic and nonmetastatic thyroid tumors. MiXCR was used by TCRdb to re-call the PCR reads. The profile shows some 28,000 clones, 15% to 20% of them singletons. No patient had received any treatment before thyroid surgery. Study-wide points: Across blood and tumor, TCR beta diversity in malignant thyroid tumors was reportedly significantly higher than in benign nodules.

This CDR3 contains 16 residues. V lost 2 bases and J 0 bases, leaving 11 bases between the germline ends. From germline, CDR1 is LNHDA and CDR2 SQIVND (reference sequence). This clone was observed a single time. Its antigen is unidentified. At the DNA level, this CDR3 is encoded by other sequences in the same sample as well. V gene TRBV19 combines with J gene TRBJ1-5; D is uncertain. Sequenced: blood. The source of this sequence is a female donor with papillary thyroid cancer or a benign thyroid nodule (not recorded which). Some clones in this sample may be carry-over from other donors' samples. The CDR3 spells CASSIPTGNSNQPQHF. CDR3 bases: TGTGCCAGTAGTATACCCACGGGGAATAGCAATCAGCCCCAGCATTTT.